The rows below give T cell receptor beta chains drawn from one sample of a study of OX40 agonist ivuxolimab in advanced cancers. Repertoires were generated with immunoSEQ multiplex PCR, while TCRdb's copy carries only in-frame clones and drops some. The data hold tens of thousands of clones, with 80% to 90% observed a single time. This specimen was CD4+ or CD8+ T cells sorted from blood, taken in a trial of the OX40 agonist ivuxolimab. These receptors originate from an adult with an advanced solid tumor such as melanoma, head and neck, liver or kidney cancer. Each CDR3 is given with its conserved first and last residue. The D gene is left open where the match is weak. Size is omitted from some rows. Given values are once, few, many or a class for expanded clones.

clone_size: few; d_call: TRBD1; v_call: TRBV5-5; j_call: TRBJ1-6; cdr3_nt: TGTGCCAGCACCCCGGGACAGACTAAAAATTCACCCCTCCACTTT; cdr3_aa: CASTPGQTKNSPLHF
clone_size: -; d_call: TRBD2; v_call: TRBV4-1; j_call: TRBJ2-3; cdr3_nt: TGCGCCAGCAGATCGGGTTTTAGCGGGAGCACAGATACGCAGTATTTT; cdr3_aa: CASRSGFSGSTDTQYF
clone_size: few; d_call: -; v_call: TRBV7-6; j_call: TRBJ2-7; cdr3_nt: TGTGCCAGCAGCTTAGGCAGCCACTACGAGCAGTACTTC; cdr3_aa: CASSLGSHYEQYF
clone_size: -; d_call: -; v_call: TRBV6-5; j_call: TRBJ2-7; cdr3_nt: TGTGCCAGCAGCCTCGCCCGTAACCCATCCTACGAGCAGTACTTC; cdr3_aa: CASSLARNPSYEQYF
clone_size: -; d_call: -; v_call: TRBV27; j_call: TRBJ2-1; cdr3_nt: TGTGCCACCACAAAGCAGACCTCCAATGAGCAGTTCTTC; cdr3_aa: CATTKQTSNEQFF
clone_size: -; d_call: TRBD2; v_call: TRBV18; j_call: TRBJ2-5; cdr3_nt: TGTGCCAGCTCACCACCCAACGTAGAGCGGGGGGAGACCCAGTACTTC; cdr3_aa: CASSPPNVERGETQYF
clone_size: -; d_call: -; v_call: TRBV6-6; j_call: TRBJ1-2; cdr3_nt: TGTGCCAGCAAGAACATGGGACGGGATGGCTACACCTTC; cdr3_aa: CASKNMGRDGYTF
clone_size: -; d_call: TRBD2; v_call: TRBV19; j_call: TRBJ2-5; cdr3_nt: TGTGCCAGTAGTATCACTAGCGGAGTGGAGACCCAGTACTTC; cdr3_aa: CASSITSGVETQYF
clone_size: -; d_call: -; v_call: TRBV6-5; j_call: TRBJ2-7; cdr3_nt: TGTGCCAGCAGAAGGACGGTGTCCTACGAGCAGTACTTC; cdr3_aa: CASRRTVSYEQYF
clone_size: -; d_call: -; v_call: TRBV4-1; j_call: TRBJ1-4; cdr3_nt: TGCGCCAGCAGCCAGAGGACAGTGAATGAAAAACTGTTTTTT; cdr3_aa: CASSQRTVNEKLFF